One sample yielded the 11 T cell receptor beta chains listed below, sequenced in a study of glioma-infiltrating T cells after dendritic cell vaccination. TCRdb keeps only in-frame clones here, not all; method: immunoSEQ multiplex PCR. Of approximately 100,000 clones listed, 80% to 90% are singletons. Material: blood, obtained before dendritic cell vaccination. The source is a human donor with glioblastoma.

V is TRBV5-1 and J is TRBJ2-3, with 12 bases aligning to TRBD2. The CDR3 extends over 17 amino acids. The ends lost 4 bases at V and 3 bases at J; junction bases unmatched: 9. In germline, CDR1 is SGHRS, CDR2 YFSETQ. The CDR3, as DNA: TGCGCCAGCAGCCACCGACTAGCGGGGGACAATACAGATACGCAGTATTTT. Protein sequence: CASSHRLAGDNTDTQYF.

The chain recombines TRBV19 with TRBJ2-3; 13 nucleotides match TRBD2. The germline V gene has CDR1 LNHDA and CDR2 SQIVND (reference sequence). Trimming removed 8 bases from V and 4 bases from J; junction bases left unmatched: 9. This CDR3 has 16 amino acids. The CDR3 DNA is TGTGCCAGTCGCGGACTAGCGGGGGAGGTTCCAGATACGCAGTATTTT. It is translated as CASRGLAGEVPDTQYF.

The CDR3 region has the DNA TGTGCCAGCTCATTGGGGGCAGACAATCAGCCCCAGCATTTT. Its translation: CASSLGADNQPQHF. This sequence joins TRBV18 and TRBJ1-5; the D gene is possibly TRBD1 (6 bases). Trimming took 5 bases from V and 3 from J, leaving 11 bases between them. This CDR3 has 14 amino acids. Germline values: CDR1 KGHSH, CDR2 LQKENI.

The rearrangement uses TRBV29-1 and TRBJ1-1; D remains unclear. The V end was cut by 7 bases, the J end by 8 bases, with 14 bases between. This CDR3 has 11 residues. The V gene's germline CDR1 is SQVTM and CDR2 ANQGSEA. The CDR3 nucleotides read TGCAGCGCCACCCCCACAGAAGAAGCTTTCTTT. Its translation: CSATPTEEAFF.

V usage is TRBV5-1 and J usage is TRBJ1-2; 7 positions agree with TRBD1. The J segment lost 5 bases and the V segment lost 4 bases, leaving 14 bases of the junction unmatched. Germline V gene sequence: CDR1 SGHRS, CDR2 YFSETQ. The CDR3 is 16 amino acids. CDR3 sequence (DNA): TGCGCCAGCAGCCCCGCCTCCGCAGGGGACAGTTATGGCTACACCTTC. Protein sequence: CASSPASAGDSYGYTF.

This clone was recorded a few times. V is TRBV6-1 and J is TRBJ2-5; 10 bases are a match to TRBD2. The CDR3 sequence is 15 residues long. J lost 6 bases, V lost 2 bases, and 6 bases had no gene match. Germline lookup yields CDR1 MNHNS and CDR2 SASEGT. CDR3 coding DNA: TGTGCCAGCAGTGAACTAGCGGGGGCCGTTCAGACCCAGTACTTC. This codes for CASSELAGAVQTQYF.

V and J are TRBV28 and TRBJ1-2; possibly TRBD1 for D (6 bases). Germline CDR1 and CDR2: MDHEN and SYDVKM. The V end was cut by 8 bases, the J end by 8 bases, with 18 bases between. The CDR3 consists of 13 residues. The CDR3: CASEEGTTRGYTF. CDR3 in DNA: TGTGCCAGCGAAGAAGGGACAACTCGGGGCTACACCTTC.

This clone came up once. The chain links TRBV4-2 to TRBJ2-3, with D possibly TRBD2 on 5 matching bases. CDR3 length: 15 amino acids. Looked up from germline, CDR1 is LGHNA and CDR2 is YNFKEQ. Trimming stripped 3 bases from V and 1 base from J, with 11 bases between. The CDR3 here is CASSHSRRGTDTQYF. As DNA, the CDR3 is TGTGCCAGCAGCCACAGCAGGCGGGGCACAGATACGCAGTATTTT.

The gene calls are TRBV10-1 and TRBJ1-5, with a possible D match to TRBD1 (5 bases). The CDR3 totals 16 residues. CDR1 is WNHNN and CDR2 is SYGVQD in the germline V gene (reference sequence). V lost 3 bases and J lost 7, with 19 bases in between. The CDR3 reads CASSERLRVRGQPQHF. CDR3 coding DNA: TGCGCCAGCAGTGAAAGGTTAAGGGTAAGGGGACAGCCCCAGCATTTT.

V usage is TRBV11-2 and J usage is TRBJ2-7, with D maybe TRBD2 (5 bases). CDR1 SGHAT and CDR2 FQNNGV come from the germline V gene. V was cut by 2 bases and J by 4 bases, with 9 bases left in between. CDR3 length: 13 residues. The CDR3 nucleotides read TGTGCCAGCAGCTTATCGGACTTGTACGAGCAGTACTTC. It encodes CASSLSDLYEQYF.

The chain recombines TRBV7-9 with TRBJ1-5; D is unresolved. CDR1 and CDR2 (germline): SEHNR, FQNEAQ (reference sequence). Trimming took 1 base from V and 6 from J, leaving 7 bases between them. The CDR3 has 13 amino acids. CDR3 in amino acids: CASSLEGGQPQHF. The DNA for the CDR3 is TGTGCCAGCAGCTTAGAGGGAGGTCAGCCCCAGCATTTT.